This T cell receptor (beta chain) was identified during a study of blood T cell repertoires in COVID-19. Study summary: Acute and convalescent COVID-19 specimens originated in the United States, Italy and Spain. T cells, B-cell-depleted T cells, or PBMCs supplied cDNA or gDNA.

Germline V gene data show CDR1 as SQVTM and CDR2 as ANQGSEA. CDR3 length: 15 residues. V lost 6 bases to trimming and J lost 3 bases, with 18 bases between them. Original processing notes: Reference gene primer amplification gave estimated nucleated cell counts. Clones were sequenced by immunoSEQ multiplex PCR, and TCRdb holds only the in-frame ones, with some missing. V and J calls and clone size are copied from that table; D and trimming were computed from the DNA. The sample shows 250,000 to 350,000 clones, roughly nine tenths of them seen only once. V and J are TRBV29-1 and TRBJ1-5, with D unclear. This clonotype was sampled from a woman between 45 and 65 years old who had recovered from COVID-19. Specimen: peripheral blood. Written as DNA, the CDR3 is TGCAGCGTGCAACACCGCGAGGGATCCAATCAGCCCCAGCATTTT. This codes for CSVQHREGSNQPQHF.